The 11 T cell receptor beta chains below were found in one sample sequenced in a study of a mutant IDH1 vaccine in newly diagnosed glioma (dated by TCRdb to the early 2020s). The label giving this sample's time point can be read as: baseline, week 1 (first vaccination visit). The meaning of the sample's treatment or condition label: pre-vaccination baseline after standard-of-care therapy. The library was obtained by the immunoSEQ multiplex PCR assay. Imported from immuneACCESS, the table was reduced by TCRdb to in-frame sequences with V and J called. These copies leave out some clones; in studies compared against another copy, an unresolved V gene accounts for under half, and the cause of the remainder is not known. This sample has tens of thousands of clones in its table, and approximately 80% of those were observed once. Together, the top ten hold about a fifth of the sample. The specimen was PBMCs, collected from a glioma patient treated with radiotherapy, temozolomide or both. Receptor source: a man between 18 and 35 years old with glioma.

The CDR3 region is CASSESVETGHEKLFF. The CDR3 DNA is TGTGCCAGCAGTGAATCGGTTGAGACAGGGCACGAAAAACTGTTTTTT. This chain uses TRBV25-1 with TRBJ1-4; TRBD1 agrees at 7 bases. J gave up 8 bases and V 1 base, and 10 bases lay outside the gene matches. Germline assignment: CDR1 MGHDK and CDR2 SYGVNS. This CDR3 is built from 16 residues.

V usage is TRBV11-3 and J usage is TRBJ1-3; TRBD1 might be the D (5 bases). Germline V gene lookup returns CDR1 SGHNT and CDR2 YENEEA. Deletions cut 4 bases from V and 4 bases from J, with 14 bases between. The CDR3 covers 15 residues. For the CDR3, the DNA is TGTGCCAGCAGCTCTTATCAGGACAACGGAAACACCATATATTTT. It is translated as CASSSYQDNGNTIYF.

V and J are TRBV5-4 and TRBJ2-7; TRBD2 agrees at 7 bases. The length of the CDR3 is 14 residues. The V and J ends lost 3 bases and 6 bases, in that order; junction bases with no gene match: 9. Germline V gene lookup returns CDR1 SGHNT and CDR2 YYREEE (reference sequence). CDR3 nucleotides: TGTGCCAGCAGCTCGTCCGGGACTAATAGCGAGCAGTACTTC. This sequence encodes CASSSSGTNSEQYF.

The V gene is TRBV6-5, the J gene TRBJ1-2; 9 bases agree with TRBD1. The V segment lost 6 bases and the J segment 2 bases; nucleotides outside the gene matches: 1. The CDR3 is 13 amino acids. The germline CDR1 and CDR2 sequences are MNHEY and SVGAGI. The CDR3 loop reads CASRGTGNYGYTF. The CDR3 nucleotides read TGTGCCAGCAGAGGGACAGGGAACTATGGCTACACCTTC.

This clone was seen once. The gene calls are TRBV5-1 and TRBJ2-1, with 7 bases identical to TRBD2. This CDR3 has 14 amino acids. Per the germline V gene, CDR1 is SGHRS and CDR2 is YFSETQ. The V segment lost 2 bases and the J segment 9 bases; nucleotides outside the gene matches: 8. The CDR3 sequence: CASSFLLAEGEQFF. DNA of the CDR3: TGCGCCAGCAGCTTTCTCCTAGCGGAAGGTGAGCAGTTCTTC.

The genes are TRBV7-6 and TRBJ2-5; the D is unclear. Germline V gene lookup returns CDR1 SGHVS and CDR2 FNYEAQ. Trimming removed 5 bases at V and 0 bases at J, with 4 bases between. The CDR3 spans 12 residues. Here the CDR3 reads CASSRDQETQYF. Here the CDR3 DNA reads TGTGCCAGCAGCCGAGACCAAGAGACCCAGTACTTC.

The chain has TRBV28 and TRBJ2-7; D unresolved. The V and J ends lost 6 bases and 6 bases respectively, with 15 bases between them. Germline CDR1 reads MDHEN; CDR2 reads SYDVKM. This CDR3 spans 13 amino acids. CDR3 DNA sequence: TGTGCCAGCAGCCATACGTGGGGTGGCGAGCAGTACTTC. Translating gives CASSHTWGGEQYF.

V usage is TRBV18 and J usage is TRBJ2-7; no clear D gene. This CDR3 is built from 13 residues. Germline V gene data show CDR1 as KGHSH and CDR2 as LQKENI. V was cut by 4 bases and J by 5 bases, with 12 bases left in between. This CDR3 is CASSRLPEHEQYF. The CDR3 DNA reads as TGTGCCAGCTCACGTCTGCCCGAACACGAGCAGTACTTC.

The chain combines TRBV7-9 with TRBJ1-2; tentatively, D is TRBD1 (5 bases). Deletions cut 5 bases from V and 4 bases from J, with 17 bases between. The CDR3 is 15 residues long. The germline CDR1 and CDR2 sequences are SEHNR and FQNEAQ (reference sequence). The CDR3 DNA reads as TGTGCCAGCAGCCTAGGGACTACTAAAATCTATGGCTACACCTTC. This gives the protein CASSLGTTKIYGYTF. The full variable domain, rest sourced from reference TRBV7-9 and TRBJ1-2, is DTGVSQNPRHKITKRGQNVTFRCDPISEHNRLYWYRQTLGQGPEFLTYFQNEAQLEKSRLLSDRFSAERPKGSFSTLEIQRTEQGDSAMYLCASSLGTTKIYGYTFGSGTRLTVV.

This clone was counted at least ten times. This chain connects TRBV6-4 to TRBJ2-1; D unresolved. Trimming cost V 3 bases and J 9 bases, with 12 bases left between them. Germline V CDR1 and CDR2: MRHNA, SNTAGT. The CDR3 sequence is 13 residues long. The CDR3 here is CASSERTAGEQFF. CDR3 nucleotide sequence: TGTGCCAGCAGTGAGAGGACCGCCGGTGAGCAGTTCTTC.

In DNA, the CDR3 is TGCGCCAGCAGCCAAGTCTTGGACGAGAACACTGAAGCTTTCTTT. Protein: CASSQVLDENTEAFF. The V gene is TRBV4-1, the J gene TRBJ1-1; D call uncertain. The CDR3 sequence is 15 residues long. Germline V CDR1 and CDR2: MGHRA, YSYEKL. The ends were cut back, 1 base at V and 1 base at J, with 10 bases in the middle.